These 5 T cell receptor beta chains originate from one sample sequenced in a study of blood T cell repertoires in COVID-19. Some clones are missing from TCRdb's copy, which holds only in-frame ones; the method was immunoSEQ multiplex PCR. Among some 240,000 clones listed, 80% to 90% were seen once. What was sequenced was peripheral blood. The receptor set was obtained from a woman aged 40-49 years who had recovered from COVID-19.

This clone was observed a handful of times. The chain combines TRBV6-6 with TRBJ1-5; 7 bases are a match to TRBD1. There are 15 residues in the CDR3. From germline, CDR1 is MNHNY and CDR2 SVGAGI (reference sequence). Germline trimming cut 6 bases from V and 5 bases from J; bases unmatched to any gene: 10. Here the CDR3 reads CASSLTGFGDQPQHF. CDR3 nucleotides: TGTGCCAGCAGCTTGACAGGGTTTGGCGATCAGCCCCAGCATTTT.

This chain connects TRBV19 to TRBJ2-5; 7 bases map to TRBD2. The CDR3 is 15 amino acids. The ends lost 1 base at V and 0 bases at J; junction bases unmatched: 2. Per the germline V gene, CDR1 is LNHDA and CDR2 is SQIVND (reference sequence). The CDR3 DNA is TGTGCCAGTAGTATAGGCCGGGGGGACCAAGAGACCCAGTACTTC. This sequence encodes CASSIGRGDQETQYF.

Only a few counts were recorded for this clone. The CDR3 is CSVEGVAGYGYTF. The CDR3 DNA sequence: TGCAGCGTTGAAGGAGTTGCGGGCTATGGCTACACCTTC. V is TRBV29-1 and J is TRBJ1-2; D is unclear. The length of the CDR3 is 13 residues. Germline CDR1 and CDR2: SQVTM and ANQGSEA. V dropped 1 base and J dropped 4 bases, with 10 bases sitting between them.

This chain connects TRBV18 to TRBJ1-1; D gene uncertain. V shed 2 bases and J shed 4 bases, with 11 bases lying between them. Germline lookup yields CDR1 KGHSH and CDR2 LQKENI. There are 14 residues in the CDR3. CDR3 nucleotides: TGTGCCAGCTCACCATCTTCCCCGGGCACTGAAGCTTTCTTT. Protein: CASSPSSPGTEAFF.

The V call is TRBV10-3, the J call TRBJ1-1; 9 nucleotides agree with TRBD1. Germline trimming cut 11 bases from V and 3 bases from J; bases unmatched to any gene: 13. Per germline, CDR1 ENHRY and CDR2 SYGVKD. The CDR3 sequence is 15 residues long. CDR3 bases: TGTGCCGTGCATACCGGGACAGGGTTGTACACTGAAGCTTTCTTT. Amino acids: CAVHTGTGLYTEAFF.